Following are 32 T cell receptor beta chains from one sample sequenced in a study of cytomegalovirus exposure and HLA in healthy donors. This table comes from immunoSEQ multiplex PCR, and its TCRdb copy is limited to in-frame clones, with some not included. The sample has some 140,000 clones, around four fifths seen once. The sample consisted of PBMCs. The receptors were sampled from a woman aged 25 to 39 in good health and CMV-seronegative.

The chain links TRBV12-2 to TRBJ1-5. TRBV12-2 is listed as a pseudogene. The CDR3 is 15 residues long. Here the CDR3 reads CASRPDGRLGQPQHF. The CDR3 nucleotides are TGTGCAAGTCGCCCGGACGGTCGACTAGGTCAGCCCCAGCATTTT.

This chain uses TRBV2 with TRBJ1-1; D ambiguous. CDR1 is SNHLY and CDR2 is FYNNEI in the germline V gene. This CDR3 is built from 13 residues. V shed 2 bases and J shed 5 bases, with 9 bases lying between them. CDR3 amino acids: CASSESSWTEAFF. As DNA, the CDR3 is TGTGCCAGCAGTGAATCTAGCTGGACTGAAGCTTTCTTT.

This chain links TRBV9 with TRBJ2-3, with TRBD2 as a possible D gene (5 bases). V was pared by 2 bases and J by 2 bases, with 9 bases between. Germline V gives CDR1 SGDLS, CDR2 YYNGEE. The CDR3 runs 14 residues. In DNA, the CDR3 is TGTGCCAGCAGCGTTTCGGGGATCACAGATACGCAGTATTTT. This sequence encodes CASSVSGITDTQYF.

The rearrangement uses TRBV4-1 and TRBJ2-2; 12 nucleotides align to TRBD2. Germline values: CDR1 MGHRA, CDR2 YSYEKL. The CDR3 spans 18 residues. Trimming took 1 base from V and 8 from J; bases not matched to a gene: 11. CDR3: CASSQGASGGARTGELFF. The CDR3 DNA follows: TGCGCCAGCAGCCAAGGGGCTAGCGGGGGGGCCCGTACTGGGGAGCTGTTTTTT.

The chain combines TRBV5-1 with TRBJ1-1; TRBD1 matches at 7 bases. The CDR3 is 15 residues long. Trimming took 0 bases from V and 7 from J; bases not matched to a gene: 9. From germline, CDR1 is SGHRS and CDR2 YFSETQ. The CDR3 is CASSLDAGGYVEAFF. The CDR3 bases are TGCGCCAGCAGCTTGGATGCAGGGGGTTATGTTGAAGCTTTCTTT.

CDR3 in DNA: TGTGCCAGCAGCACCGGGACAGGGGGCGGGAATGAGCAGTTCTTC. It translates to CASSTGTGGGNEQFF. This chain links TRBV6-6 with TRBJ2-1, with 12 bases identical to TRBD1. This CDR3 comprises 15 residues. Germline trimming cut 6 bases from V and 7 bases from J; bases unmatched to any gene: 7. The germline V gene has CDR1 MNHNY and CDR2 SVGAGI (reference sequence).

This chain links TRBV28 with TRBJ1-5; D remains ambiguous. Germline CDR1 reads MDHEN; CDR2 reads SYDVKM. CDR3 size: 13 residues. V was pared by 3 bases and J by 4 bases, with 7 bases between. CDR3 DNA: TGTGCCAGCAGTTTTAAACGGAATCAGCCCCAGCATTTT. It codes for CASSFKRNQPQHF.

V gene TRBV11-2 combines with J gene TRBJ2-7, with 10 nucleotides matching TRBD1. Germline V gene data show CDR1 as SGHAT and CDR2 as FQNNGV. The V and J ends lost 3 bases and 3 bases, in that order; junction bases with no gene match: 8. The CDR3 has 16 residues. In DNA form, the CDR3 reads TGTGCCAGCAGCTTCGGAGGGACAGGGGAATTCTACGAGCAGTACTTC. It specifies CASSFGGTGEFYEQYF.

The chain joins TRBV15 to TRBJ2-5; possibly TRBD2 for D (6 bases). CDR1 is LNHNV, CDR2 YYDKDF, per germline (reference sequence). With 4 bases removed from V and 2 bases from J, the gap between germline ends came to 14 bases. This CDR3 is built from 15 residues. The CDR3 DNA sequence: TGTGCCACCAGCACCGACGCCGGGGGTCAAGAGACCCAGTACTTC. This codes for CATSTDAGGQETQYF.

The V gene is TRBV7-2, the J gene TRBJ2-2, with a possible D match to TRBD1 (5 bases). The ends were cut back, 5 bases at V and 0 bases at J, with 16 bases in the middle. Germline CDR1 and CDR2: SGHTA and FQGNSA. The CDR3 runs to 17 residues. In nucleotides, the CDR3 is TGTGCCAGCAGCGCCGAGACGACAGAGACGAACACCGGGGAGCTGTTTTTT. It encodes CASSAETTETNTGELFF.

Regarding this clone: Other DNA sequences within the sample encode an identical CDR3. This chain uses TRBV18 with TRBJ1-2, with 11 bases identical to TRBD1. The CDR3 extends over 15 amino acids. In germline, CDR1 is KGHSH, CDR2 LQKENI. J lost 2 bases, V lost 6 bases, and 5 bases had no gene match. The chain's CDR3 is CASSPGQGVNYGYTF. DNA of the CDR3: TGTGCCAGCTCGCCGGGACAGGGGGTAAACTATGGCTACACCTTC. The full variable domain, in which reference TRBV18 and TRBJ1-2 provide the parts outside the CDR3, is NAGVMQNPRHLVRRRGQEARLRCSPMKGHSHVYWYRQLPEEGLKFMVYLQKENIIDESGMPKERFSAEFPKEGPSILRIQQVVRGDSAAYFCASSPGQGVNYGYTFGSGTRLTVV.

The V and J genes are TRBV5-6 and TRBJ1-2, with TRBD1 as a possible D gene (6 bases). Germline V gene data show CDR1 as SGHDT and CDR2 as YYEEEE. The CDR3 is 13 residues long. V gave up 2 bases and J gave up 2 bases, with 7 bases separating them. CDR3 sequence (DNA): TGTGCCAGCAGCTTCCAGGGGAACTATGGCTACACCTTC. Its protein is CASSFQGNYGYTF.

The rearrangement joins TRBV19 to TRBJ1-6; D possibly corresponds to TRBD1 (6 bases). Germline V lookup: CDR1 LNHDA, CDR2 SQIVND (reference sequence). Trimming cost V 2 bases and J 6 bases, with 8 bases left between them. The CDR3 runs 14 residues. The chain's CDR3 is CASSITGSNSPLHF. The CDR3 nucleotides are TGTGCCAGTAGTATAACAGGGTCTAATTCACCCCTCCACTTT. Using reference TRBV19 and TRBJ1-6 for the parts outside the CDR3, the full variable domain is DGGITQSPKYLFRKEGQNVTLSCEQNLNHDAMYWYRQDPGQGLRLIYYSQIVNDFQKGDIAEGYSVSREKKESFPLTVTSAQKNPTAFYLCASSITGSNSPLHFGNGTRLTVT.

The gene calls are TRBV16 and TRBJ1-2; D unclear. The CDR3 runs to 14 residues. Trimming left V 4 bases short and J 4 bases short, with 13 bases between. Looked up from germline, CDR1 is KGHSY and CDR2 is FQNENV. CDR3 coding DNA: TGTGCCAGCAGCCCCACCTGGGCAGGCTATGGCTACACCTTC. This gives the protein CASSPTWAGYGYTF.

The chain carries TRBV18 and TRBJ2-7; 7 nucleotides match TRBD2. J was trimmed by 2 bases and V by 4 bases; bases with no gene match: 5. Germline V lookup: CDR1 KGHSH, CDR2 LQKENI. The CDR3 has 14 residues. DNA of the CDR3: TGTGCCAGCTCACTACTTGGGGGGGCCTACGAGCAGTACTTC. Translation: CASSLLGGAYEQYF.

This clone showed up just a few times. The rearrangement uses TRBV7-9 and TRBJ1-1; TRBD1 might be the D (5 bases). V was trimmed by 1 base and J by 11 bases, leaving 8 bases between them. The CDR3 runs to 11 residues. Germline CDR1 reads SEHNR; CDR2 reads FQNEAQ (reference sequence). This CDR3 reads CASSLEGMAFF. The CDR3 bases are TGTGCCAGCAGCTTAGAGGGGATGGCTTTCTTT.

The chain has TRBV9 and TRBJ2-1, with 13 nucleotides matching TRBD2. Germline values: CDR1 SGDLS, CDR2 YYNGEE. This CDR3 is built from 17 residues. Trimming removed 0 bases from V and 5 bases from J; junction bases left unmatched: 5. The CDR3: CASSVGLAGGRDNEQFF. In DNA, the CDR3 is TGTGCCAGCAGCGTAGGACTAGCGGGGGGACGCGACAATGAGCAGTTCTTC.

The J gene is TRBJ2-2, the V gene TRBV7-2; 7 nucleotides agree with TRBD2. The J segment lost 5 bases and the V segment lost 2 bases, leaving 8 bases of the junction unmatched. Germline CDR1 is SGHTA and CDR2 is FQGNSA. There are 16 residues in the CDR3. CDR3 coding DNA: TGTGCCAGCAGCTTATCCCGAGCGGGGACGACCGGGGAGCTGTTTTTT. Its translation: CASSLSRAGTTGELFF.

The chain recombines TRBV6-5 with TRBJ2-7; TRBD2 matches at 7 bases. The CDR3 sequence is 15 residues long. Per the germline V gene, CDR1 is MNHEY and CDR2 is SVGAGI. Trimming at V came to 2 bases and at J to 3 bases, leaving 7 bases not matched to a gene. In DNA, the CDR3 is TGTGCCAGCAGTTACGGGGGGGGGACGGACTACGAGCAGTACTTC. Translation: CASSYGGGTDYEQYF.

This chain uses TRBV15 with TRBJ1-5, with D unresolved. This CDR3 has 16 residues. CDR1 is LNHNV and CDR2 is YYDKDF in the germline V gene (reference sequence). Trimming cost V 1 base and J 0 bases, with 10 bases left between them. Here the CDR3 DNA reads TGTGCCACCAGCAGAGCCAGGTTAGATAGCAATCAGCCCCAGCATTTT. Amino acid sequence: CATSRARLDSNQPQHF.

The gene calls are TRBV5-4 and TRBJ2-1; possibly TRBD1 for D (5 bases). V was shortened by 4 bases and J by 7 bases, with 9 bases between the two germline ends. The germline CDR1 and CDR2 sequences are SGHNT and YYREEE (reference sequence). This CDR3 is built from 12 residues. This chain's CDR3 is CASSGDSNEQFF. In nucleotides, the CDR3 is TGTGCCAGCAGCGGTGACAGTAATGAGCAGTTCTTC.

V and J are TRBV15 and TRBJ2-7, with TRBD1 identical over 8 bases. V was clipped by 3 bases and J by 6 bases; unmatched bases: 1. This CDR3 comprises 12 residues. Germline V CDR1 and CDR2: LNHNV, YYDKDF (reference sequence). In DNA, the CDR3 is TGTGCCACCAGCAGCACAGGGGGCGAGCAGTACTTC. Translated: CATSSTGGEQYF.

The CDR3 spells CATSTVAGDSTDTQYF. The CDR3 DNA follows: TGTGCCACCAGCACTGTAGCGGGGGACTCCACAGATACGCAGTATTTT. This chain connects TRBV15 to TRBJ2-3; 9 bases fit TRBD2. With V trimmed by 4 bases and J by 2 bases, 7 bases remained unmatched. This CDR3 comprises 16 residues. Germline CDR1 and CDR2: LNHNV and YYDKDF (reference sequence). Variable domain in full (rest from reference TRBV15 and TRBJ2-3): DAMVIQNPRYQVTQFGKPVTLSCSQTLNHNVMYWYQQKSSQAPKLLFHYYDKDFNNEADTPDNFQSRRPNTSFCFLDIRSPGLGDTAMYLCATSTVAGDSTDTQYFGPGTRLTVL.

DNA for the CDR3: TGCAGCGTTGAAAGGTTCGGACAGGGAAATGGCTACACCTTC. It specifies CSVERFGQGNGYTF. This chain uses TRBV29-1 with TRBJ1-2, with 8 nucleotides matching TRBD1. V gave up 2 bases and J gave up 6 bases; unmatched junction bases: 8. The CDR3 has 14 residues. Germline-derived CDR1 and CDR2 are SQVTM and ANQGSEA.

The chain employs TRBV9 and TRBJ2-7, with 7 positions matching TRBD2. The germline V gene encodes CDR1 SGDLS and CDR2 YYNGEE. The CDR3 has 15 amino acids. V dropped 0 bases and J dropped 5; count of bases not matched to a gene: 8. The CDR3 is CASSVDGGYSHEQYF. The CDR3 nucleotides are TGTGCCAGCAGCGTAGACGGGGGGTATAGCCACGAGCAGTACTTC.

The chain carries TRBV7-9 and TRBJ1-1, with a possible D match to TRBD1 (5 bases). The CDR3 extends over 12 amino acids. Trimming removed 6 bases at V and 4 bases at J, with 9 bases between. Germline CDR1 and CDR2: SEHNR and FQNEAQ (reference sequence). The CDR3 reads CASRPGLTEAFF. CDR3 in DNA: TGTGCCAGCAGACCGGGACTCACTGAAGCTTTCTTT.

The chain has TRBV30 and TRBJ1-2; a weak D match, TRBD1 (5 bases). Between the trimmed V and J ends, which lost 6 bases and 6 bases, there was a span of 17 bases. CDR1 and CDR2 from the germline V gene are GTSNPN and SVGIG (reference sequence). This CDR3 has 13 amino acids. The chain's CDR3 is CACLRAFGDGYTF. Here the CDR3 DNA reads TGTGCCTGCCTCAGGGCATTCGGCGATGGCTACACCTTC.

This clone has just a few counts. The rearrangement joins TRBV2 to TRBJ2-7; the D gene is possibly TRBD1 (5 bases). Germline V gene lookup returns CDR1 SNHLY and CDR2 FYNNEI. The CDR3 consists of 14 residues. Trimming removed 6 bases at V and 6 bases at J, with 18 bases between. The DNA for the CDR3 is TGTGCCAGCAGATGGTTGCAGGGTTTAGGCGAGCAGTACTTC. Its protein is CASRWLQGLGEQYF.

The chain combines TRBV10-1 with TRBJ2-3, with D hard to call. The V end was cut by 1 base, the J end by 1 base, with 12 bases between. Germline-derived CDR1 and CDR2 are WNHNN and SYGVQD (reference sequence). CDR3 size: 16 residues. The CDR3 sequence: CASSEYLTPGTDTQYF. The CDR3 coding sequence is TGCGCCAGCAGTGAGTACCTAACCCCTGGCACAGATACGCAGTATTTT.

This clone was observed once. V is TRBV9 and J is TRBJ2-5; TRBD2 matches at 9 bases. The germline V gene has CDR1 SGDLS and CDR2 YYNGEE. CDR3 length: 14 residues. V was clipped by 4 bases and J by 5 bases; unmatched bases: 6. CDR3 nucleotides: TGTGCCAGCAGCAAGACCGGACTAGCGGAGACCCAGTACTTC. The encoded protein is CASSKTGLAETQYF.

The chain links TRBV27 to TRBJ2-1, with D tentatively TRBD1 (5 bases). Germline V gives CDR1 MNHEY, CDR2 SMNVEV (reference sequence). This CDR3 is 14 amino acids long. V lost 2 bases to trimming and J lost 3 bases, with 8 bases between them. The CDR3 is CASSLRQGYNEQFF. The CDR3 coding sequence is TGTGCCAGCAGTTTACGGCAGGGCTACAATGAGCAGTTCTTC.

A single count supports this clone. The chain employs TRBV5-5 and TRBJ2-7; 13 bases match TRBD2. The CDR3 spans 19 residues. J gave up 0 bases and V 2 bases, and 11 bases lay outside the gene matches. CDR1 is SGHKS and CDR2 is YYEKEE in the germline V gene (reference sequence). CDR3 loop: CASSFYFRLAGGLSYEQYF. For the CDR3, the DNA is TGTGCCAGCAGCTTCTACTTCCGACTAGCGGGGGGTCTCTCCTACGAGCAGTACTTC.